The 3 T cell receptor beta chains in this list originate from one sample, sequenced in a study of cytomegalovirus exposure and HLA in healthy donors. 60 Vbeta and 13 Jbeta primers were used in PCR. The table came from immunoSEQ multiplex PCR; TCRdb's copy has only in-frame clones and leaves some out. The table has roughly 110,000 clones, about three quarters seen once. The sequenced sample was PBMCs. The receptor source for this set is a man younger than 40 in good health and CMV-seronegative.

The gene calls are TRBV4-1 and TRBJ2-7, with D perhaps matching TRBD2 (7 bases). Germline V gene lookup returns CDR1 MGHRA and CDR2 YSYEKL. The CDR3 spans 15 residues. Trimming took off 1 base at V and 3 bases at J, with 13 bases between the two ends. The CDR3 DNA reads TGCGCCAGCAGCCAAGGCGGGGGCTGGAGCTACGAGCAGTACTTC. Its protein is CASSQGGGWSYEQYF.

V is TRBV18 and J is TRBJ2-3; D perhaps matches TRBD2 (5 bases). This CDR3 is built from 19 residues. CDR1 is KGHSH, CDR2 LQKENI, per germline. The germline V and J ends were trimmed by 2 bases and 0 bases, with 21 bases remaining between them. CDR3 loop: CASSPRRAEAETSTDTQYF. The CDR3 nucleotides read TGTGCCAGCTCACCAAGAAGGGCGGAAGCGGAGACTAGCACAGATACGCAGTATTTT.

The chain combines TRBV5-1 with TRBJ1-5, with D perhaps TRBD1 (6 bases). The CDR3 sequence is 14 residues long. CDR1 and CDR2 (germline): SGHRS, YFSETQ. V gave up 3 bases and J gave up 0 bases, with 7 bases separating them. The CDR3 loop is CASSSGDSNQPQHF. The CDR3 DNA is TGCGCCAGCAGCTCAGGGGATAGCAATCAGCCCCAGCATTTT.